The rows below give T cell receptor beta chains drawn from one sample of a study of T cells in narcolepsy. Only in-frame clones appear in the TCRdb table, and some are missing; sequencing was by immunoSEQ multiplex PCR. The sample lists tens of thousands of clones, around 85% seen once, with under 1.5% in the top ten. Sequencing was done on a sample of CD45RA- memory CD4+ T cells from PBMCs. These receptors were obtained from a human donor with narcolepsy. CDR3s include the opening cysteine and the closing phenylalanine or tryptophan. D genes are given only for firm matches. The size of a clone is reported for some rows only, either as once, few or many, or as a class for expanded clones.

cdr3_nt: TGTGCCAGCAGCTCCCAGCTTAGAGGTGAGCAGTTCTTC
cdr3_aa: CASSSQLRGEQFF
d_call: NA
v_call: TRBV7-6
j_call: TRBJ2-1
clone_size: NA

cdr3_nt: TGTGCCAGCAGCTTAGTTACAGGGGGCCCGAACACTGAAGCTTTCTTT
cdr3_aa: CASSLVTGGPNTEAFF
d_call: TRBD1
v_call: TRBV7-9
j_call: TRBJ1-1
clone_size: NA

cdr3_nt: TGTGCCAGCAGCTTAGACAGGCAGACCTACGAGCAGTACTTC
cdr3_aa: CASSLDRQTYEQYF
d_call: NA
v_call: TRBV7-2
j_call: TRBJ2-7
clone_size: NA

cdr3_nt: TGTGCCAGCAGTGATAGGAACAGGGGGGGCACCGGGGAGCTGTTTTTT
cdr3_aa: CASSDRNRGGTGELFF
d_call: NA
v_call: TRBV2
j_call: TRBJ2-2
clone_size: NA

cdr3_nt: TGTGCCAGCAGTGAATACAGGGGGCAAAGGGGAGTTTTCTTT
cdr3_aa: CASSEYRGQRGVFF
d_call: TRBD1
v_call: TRBV25-1
j_call: TRBJ1-1
clone_size: NA

cdr3_nt: TGTGCCAGCAGCCGCCGCGGGACAGGGGGCAGGTACGAGCAGTACTTC
cdr3_aa: CASSRRGTGGRYEQYF
d_call: TRBD1
v_call: TRBV5-4
j_call: TRBJ2-7
clone_size: NA

cdr3_nt: TGTGCCAGCAGCGTCGCGATTGGGGGCGCGACTAGCGGGAGGGAACAGTTCTTC
cdr3_aa: CASSVAIGGATSGREQFF
d_call: TRBD2
v_call: TRBV7-2
j_call: TRBJ2-1
clone_size: NA

cdr3_nt: TGTGCCAGCAGTCCCCGAGCGGATGCCACAGATACGCAGTATTTT
cdr3_aa: CASSPRADATDTQYF
d_call: NA
v_call: TRBV27
j_call: TRBJ2-3
clone_size: NA

cdr3_nt: TGTGCCAGCAGTGTTGGGACAGCTTCAAAATCCTACAATGAGCAGTTCTTC
cdr3_aa: CASSVGTASKSYNEQFF
d_call: TRBD1
v_call: TRBV6-1
j_call: TRBJ2-1
clone_size: NA

cdr3_nt: TGTGCCAGCAGTTTAGACCGGACAGGAAACACCTACGAGCAGTACTTC
cdr3_aa: CASSLDRTGNTYEQYF
d_call: TRBD1
v_call: TRBV28
j_call: TRBJ2-7
clone_size: NA

cdr3_nt: TGCAGTGCCGCGGGGAATGAGCAGTTCTTC
cdr3_aa: CSAAGNEQFF
d_call: NA
v_call: TRBV20-1
j_call: TRBJ2-1
clone_size: NA

cdr3_nt: TGTGCCAGCAGCTCTCGGACAGGAGTCTTCAATCAGCCCCAGCATTTT
cdr3_aa: CASSSRTGVFNQPQHF
d_call: TRBD1
v_call: TRBV5-6
j_call: TRBJ1-5
clone_size: NA

cdr3_nt: TGCGCCAGCAGCCAAGAGGGTTCACAGTTTTTCAATCAGCCCCAGCATTTT
cdr3_aa: CASSQEGSQFFNQPQHF
d_call: NA
v_call: TRBV4-1
j_call: TRBJ1-5
clone_size: NA

cdr3_nt: TGTGCCAGCAGTTACGGGGACAGCGGCTTCGAGCAGTACTTC
cdr3_aa: CASSYGDSGFEQYF
d_call: TRBD1
v_call: TRBV6-5
j_call: TRBJ2-7
clone_size: NA

cdr3_nt: TGTGCCAGCAGGGACATAAGCACAGATACGCAGTATTTT
cdr3_aa: CASRDISTDTQYF
d_call: NA
v_call: TRBV7-9
j_call: TRBJ2-3
clone_size: NA

cdr3_nt: TGCAGCGTTGCCGGGATAAACTTCAATGAGCAGTTCTTC
cdr3_aa: CSVAGINFNEQFF
d_call: NA
v_call: TRBV29-1
j_call: TRBJ2-1
clone_size: NA

cdr3_nt: TGTGCCTGGAGCCCTAGGGGAACCGCTTCACCCCTCCACTTT
cdr3_aa: CAWSPRGTASPLHF
d_call: NA
v_call: TRBV30
j_call: TRBJ1-6
clone_size: NA

cdr3_nt: TGTGCCAGCAGCCAAAGGACTAGCGGGAGAAACGAGCAGTACTTC
cdr3_aa: CASSQRTSGRNEQYF
d_call: TRBD2
v_call: TRBV4-2
j_call: TRBJ2-7
clone_size: NA

cdr3_nt: TGTGCCAGCTCACCACTCAATAGCGGGAGAAATGAGCAGTTCTTC
cdr3_aa: CASSPLNSGRNEQFF
d_call: TRBD2
v_call: TRBV18
j_call: TRBJ2-1
clone_size: NA

cdr3_nt: TGTGTCAGAAGCTTCGAGGGAAACGAGCAGTACTTC
cdr3_aa: CVRSFEGNEQYF
d_call: NA
v_call: TRBV7-5
j_call: TRBJ2-7
clone_size: NA

cdr3_nt: TGTGCCAGCAGTGAAAGGCAGGGGTTCACCGGGGAGCTGTTTTTT
cdr3_aa: CASSERQGFTGELFF
d_call: NA
v_call: TRBV2
j_call: TRBJ2-2
clone_size: NA

cdr3_nt: TGTGCCAGCAGCTGGGGACAGGAGAAAGCCGCTTTCTTT
cdr3_aa: CASSWGQEKAAFF
d_call: TRBD1
v_call: TRBV5-6
j_call: TRBJ1-1
clone_size: once

cdr3_nt: TGTGCCAGCATAAGGACAGGGGGCCCGGGTGAGCAGTTCTTC
cdr3_aa: CASIRTGGPGEQFF
d_call: TRBD1
v_call: TRBV6-1
j_call: TRBJ2-1
clone_size: NA

cdr3_nt: TGTGCCAGCAGTTTGAGAAGCCACGGTGGCTACACCTTC
cdr3_aa: CASSLRSHGGYTF
d_call: NA
v_call: TRBV27
j_call: TRBJ1-2
clone_size: NA

cdr3_nt: TGTGCCAGCAGTGCCCCCCCAGGGGTCGAGCAGTACTTC
cdr3_aa: CASSAPPGVEQYF
d_call: NA
v_call: TRBV6-6
j_call: TRBJ2-7
clone_size: NA

cdr3_nt: TGTGCCAGCAACCTCCGGGACACCCCTCCCCAGTTCTTC
cdr3_aa: CASNLRDTPPQFF
d_call: NA
v_call: TRBV21-1
j_call: TRBJ2-1
clone_size: few

cdr3_nt: TGTGCCAGCAGCTGGGGGACTGGTTACAATGAGCAGTTCTTC
cdr3_aa: CASSWGTGYNEQFF
d_call: NA
v_call: TRBV7-2
j_call: TRBJ2-1
clone_size: NA

cdr3_nt: TGCGCCAGCAGCCGCTCGGGGGGGAACACTGAAGCTTTCTTT
cdr3_aa: CASSRSGGNTEAFF
d_call: NA
v_call: TRBV5-1
j_call: TRBJ1-1
clone_size: once

cdr3_nt: TGTGCCAGCAGCTTAAGATTAGGGGACGAGCAGTACTTC
cdr3_aa: CASSLRLGDEQYF
d_call: NA
v_call: TRBV7-8
j_call: TRBJ2-7
clone_size: NA

cdr3_nt: TGCGCCAGCAGCTCGGGGGGCTTTGGCTACACCTTC
cdr3_aa: CASSSGGFGYTF
d_call: NA
v_call: TRBV5-1
j_call: TRBJ1-2
clone_size: NA

cdr3_nt: TGTGCCAGCAGTTCCCTAGGACTAGCCCTCTCCTACGAGCAGTACTTC
cdr3_aa: CASSSLGLALSYEQYF
d_call: TRBD2
v_call: TRBV6-5
j_call: TRBJ2-7
clone_size: NA

cdr3_nt: TGTGCCACCAGCAGGGGACAGGGAAATAACTATGGCTACACCTTC
cdr3_aa: CATSRGQGNNYGYTF
d_call: TRBD1
v_call: TRBV15
j_call: TRBJ1-2
clone_size: NA

cdr3_nt: TGTGCCAGCAGCATAGACAGGGACACAGATACGCAGTATTTT
cdr3_aa: CASSIDRDTDTQYF
d_call: TRBD1
v_call: TRBV2
j_call: TRBJ2-3
clone_size: NA

cdr3_nt: TGTGCCAGCAGCTTGTACTCCACTGAAGCTTTCTTT
cdr3_aa: CASSLYSTEAFF
d_call: NA
v_call: TRBV5-6
j_call: TRBJ1-1
clone_size: NA

cdr3_nt: TGTGCCAGCAGTTACCCCTTGAGCTCCACAGATACGCAGTATTTT
cdr3_aa: CASSYPLSSTDTQYF
d_call: NA
v_call: TRBV6-6
j_call: TRBJ2-3
clone_size: NA